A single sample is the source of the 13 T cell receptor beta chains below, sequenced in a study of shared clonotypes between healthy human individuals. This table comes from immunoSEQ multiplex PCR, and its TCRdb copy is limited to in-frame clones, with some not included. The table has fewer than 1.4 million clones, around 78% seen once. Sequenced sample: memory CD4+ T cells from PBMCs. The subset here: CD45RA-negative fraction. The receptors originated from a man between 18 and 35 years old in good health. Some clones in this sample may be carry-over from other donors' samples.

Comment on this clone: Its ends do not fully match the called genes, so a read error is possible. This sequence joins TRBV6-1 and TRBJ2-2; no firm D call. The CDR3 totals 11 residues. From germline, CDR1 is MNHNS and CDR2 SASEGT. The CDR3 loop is CASSSGVPPLF. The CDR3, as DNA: TGTGCCAGCAGTAGTGGGGTGCCCCCTCTTTTT.

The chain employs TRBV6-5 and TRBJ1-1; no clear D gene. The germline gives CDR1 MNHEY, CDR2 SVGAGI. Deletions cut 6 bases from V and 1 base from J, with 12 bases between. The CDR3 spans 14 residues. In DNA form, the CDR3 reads TGTGCCAGCAGGCCCGAACACAGGAACACTGAAGCTTTCTTT. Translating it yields CASRPEHRNTEAFF.

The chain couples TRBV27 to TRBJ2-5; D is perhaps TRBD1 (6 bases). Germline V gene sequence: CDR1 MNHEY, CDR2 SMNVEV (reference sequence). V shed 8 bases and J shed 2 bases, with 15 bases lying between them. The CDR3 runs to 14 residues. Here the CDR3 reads CASAGPGVQETQYF. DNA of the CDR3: TGTGCCAGCGCCGGACCAGGGGTGCAAGAGACCCAGTACTTC.

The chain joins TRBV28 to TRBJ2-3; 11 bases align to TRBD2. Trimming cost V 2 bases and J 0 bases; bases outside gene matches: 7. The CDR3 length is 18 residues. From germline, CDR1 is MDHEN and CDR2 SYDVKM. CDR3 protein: CASSLILRTSGSTDTQYF. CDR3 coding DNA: TGTGCCAGCAGTTTAATTCTTAGGACTAGCGGGAGCACAGATACGCAGTATTTT.

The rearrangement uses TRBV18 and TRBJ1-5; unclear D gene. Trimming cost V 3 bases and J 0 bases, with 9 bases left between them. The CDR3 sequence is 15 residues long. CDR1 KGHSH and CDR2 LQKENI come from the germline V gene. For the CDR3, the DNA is TGTGCCAGCTCACCTCTTGTCAATAGCAATCAGCCCCAGCATTTT. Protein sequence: CASSPLVNSNQPQHF.

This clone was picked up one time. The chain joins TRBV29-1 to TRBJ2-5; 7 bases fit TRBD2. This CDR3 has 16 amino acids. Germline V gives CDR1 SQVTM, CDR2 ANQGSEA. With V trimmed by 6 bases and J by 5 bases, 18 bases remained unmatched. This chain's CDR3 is CSVVLQARVGGETQYF. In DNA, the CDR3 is TGCAGCGTCGTCCTACAGGCGAGAGTGGGGGGGGAGACCCAGTACTTC.

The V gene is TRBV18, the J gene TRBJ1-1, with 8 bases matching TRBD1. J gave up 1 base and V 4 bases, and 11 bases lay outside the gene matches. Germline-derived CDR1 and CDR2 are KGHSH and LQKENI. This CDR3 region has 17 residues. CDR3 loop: CASSRPRAGGKNTEAFF. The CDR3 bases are TGTGCCAGCTCACGCCCTCGGGCAGGGGGCAAGAACACTGAAGCTTTCTTT.

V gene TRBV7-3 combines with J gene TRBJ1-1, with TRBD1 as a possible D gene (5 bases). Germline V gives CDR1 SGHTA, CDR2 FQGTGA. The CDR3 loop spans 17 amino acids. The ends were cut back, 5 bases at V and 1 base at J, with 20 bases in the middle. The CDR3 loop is CASSLSPIRESNTEAFF. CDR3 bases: TGTGCCAGCAGCCTATCTCCGATCAGGGAGTCGAACACTGAAGCTTTCTTT.

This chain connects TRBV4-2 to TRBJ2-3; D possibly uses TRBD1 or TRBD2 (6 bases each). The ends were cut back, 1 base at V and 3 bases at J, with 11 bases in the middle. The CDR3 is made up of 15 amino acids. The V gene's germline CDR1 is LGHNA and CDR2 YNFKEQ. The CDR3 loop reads CASSQAGAETDTQYF. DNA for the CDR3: TGTGCCAGCAGCCAAGCGGGGGCAGAAACAGATACGCAGTATTTT.

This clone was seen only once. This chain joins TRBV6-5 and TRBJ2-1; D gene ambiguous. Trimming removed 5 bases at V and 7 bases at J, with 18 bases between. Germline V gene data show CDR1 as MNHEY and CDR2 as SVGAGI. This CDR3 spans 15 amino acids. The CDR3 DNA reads TGTGCCAGCAGTCCCCAGGATTTTTTTGGTAATGAGCAGTTCTTC. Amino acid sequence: CASSPQDFFGNEQFF.

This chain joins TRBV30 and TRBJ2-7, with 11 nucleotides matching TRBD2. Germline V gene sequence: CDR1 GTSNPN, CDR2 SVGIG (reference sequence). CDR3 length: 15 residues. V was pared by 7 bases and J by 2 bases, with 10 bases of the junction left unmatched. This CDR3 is CALAGGRGTTYEQYF. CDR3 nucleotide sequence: TGTGCCTTAGCGGGAGGGCGGGGGACAACCTACGAGCAGTACTTC. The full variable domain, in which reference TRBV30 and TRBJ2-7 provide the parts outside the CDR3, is SQTIHQWPATLVQPVGSPLSLECTVEGTSNPNLYWYRQAAGRGLQLLFYSVGIGQISSEVPQNLSASRPQDRQFILSSKKLLLSDSGFYLCALAGGRGTTYEQYFGPGTRLTVT.

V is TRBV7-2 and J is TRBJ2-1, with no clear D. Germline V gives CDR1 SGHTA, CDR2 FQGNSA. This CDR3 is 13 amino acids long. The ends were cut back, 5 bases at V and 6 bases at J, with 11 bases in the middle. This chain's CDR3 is CASSDGVLNEQFF. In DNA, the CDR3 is TGTGCCAGCAGCGATGGGGTGCTCAATGAGCAGTTCTTC.

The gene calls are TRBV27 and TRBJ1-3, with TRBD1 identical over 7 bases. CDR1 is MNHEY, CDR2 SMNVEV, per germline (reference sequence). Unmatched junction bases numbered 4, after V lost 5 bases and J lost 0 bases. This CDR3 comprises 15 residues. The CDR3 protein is CASSRDSNSGNTIYF. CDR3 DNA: TGTGCCAGCAGTCGGGACAGTAACTCTGGAAACACCATATATTTT.